Shown below are 3 T cell receptor beta chains from a single sample sequenced in a study of a mutant IDH1 vaccine in newly diagnosed glioma. The assay was immunoSEQ multiplex PCR, and TCRdb's table has in-frame clones only and misses some. The sample consists of 30,000 to 35,000 clones, around 85% of them appearing once. Sample time point: baseline, week 1 (first vaccination visit). The treatment: pre-vaccination baseline after standard-of-care therapy. Sequencing used PBMCs, obtained from a glioma patient treated with radiotherapy, temozolomide or both. The receptors derive from a woman aged 40 to 50 with glioma.

The CDR3, as DNA: TGTGCCAGCAGCTTAGGAGGCGGGACCAGCCCAGATACGCAGTATTTT. Its protein product is CASSLGGGTSPDTQYF. V gene TRBV7-2 combines with J gene TRBJ2-3, with a weak D call TRBD2 (6 bases). The CDR3 has 16 residues. The V end was cut by 1 base, the J end by 4 bases, with 15 bases between. The germline V gene encodes CDR1 SGHTA and CDR2 FQGNSA.

This clone has a handful of counts. The genes are TRBV5-4 and TRBJ2-5, with D maybe TRBD1 (5 bases). This CDR3 spans 14 amino acids. Trimming removed 0 bases at V and 2 bases at J, with 8 bases between. CDR1 and CDR2 (germline): SGHNT, YYREEE (reference sequence). CDR3 sequence: CASSLASGQETQYF. The CDR3 DNA is TGTGCCAGCAGCTTGGCGTCAGGGCAAGAGACCCAGTACTTC.

The chain has TRBV6-5 and TRBJ1-1; possibly TRBD1 for D (6 bases). Trimming cost V 6 bases and J 3 bases, with 14 bases left between them. CDR3 size: 14 residues. CDR1 and CDR2 from the germline V gene are MNHEY and SVGAGI. Here the CDR3 reads CASSSSPGDTEAFF. CDR3 nucleotides: TGTGCCAGCAGCAGTAGTCCAGGGGACACTGAAGCTTTCTTT.